This T cell receptor beta chain comes out of a study of PD-L1 blockade in urothelial cancer. Study details: Blood was analyzed 3 weeks (second dose) and 6 weeks after treatment start. T cells numbered a median of roughly 150,000 in the blood samples. General study results and limits: Blood clones associated with the tumor expanded more at 3 weeks in durable-benefit patients.

V was pared by 2 bases and J by 2 bases, with 12 bases between. The germline gives CDR1 SQVTM, CDR2 ANQGSEA. This CDR3 has 14 amino acids. Regarding time point: pretreatment peripheral blood. In the case of this clone: What it binds is unknown.

The table came from immunoSEQ multiplex PCR; TCRdb's copy has only in-frame clones and leaves some out. The sample holds about 95,000 clones, around 86% seen once. This chain joins TRBV29-1 and TRBJ1-1; maybe TRBD1 (6 bases). The sample consisted of PBMCs, taken around atezolizumab (anti-PD-L1) treatment. The receptor's source is a man aged 55 to 70 with urothelial cancer. In DNA form, the CDR3 reads TGCAGCGTTGAACGAGGGGGATTAAACACTGAAGCTTTCTTT. This codes for CSVERGGLNTEAFF. Full variable domain (remainder filled in from reference TRBV29-1 and TRBJ1-1): SAVISQKPSRDICQRGTSLTIQCQVDSQVTMMFWYRQQPGQSLTLIATANQGSEATYESGFVIDKFPISRPNLTFSTLTVSNMSPEDSSIYLCSVERGGLNTEAFFGQGTRLTVV.